This TCR beta chain is from a study of blood T cells in healthy people across ages. Overall study findings and caveats: Per million T cells, TCR beta diversity dropped roughly linearly as age increased.

This clonotype was recorded a few times. Its antigen is still unknown. Alongside a J-beta primer mix, a sample-barcoded 5' primer served in a second PCR lasting about 6 to 12 cycles. TCRdb processed the 5' RACE reads anew with MiXCR; each CDR3 protein has one entry. Of around 940,000 distinct CDR3 sequences in the sample, roughly 51% were seen once. Total RNA was isolated from each sample in quantities of at least 5.5 micrograms. Germline V gives CDR1 SGHTA, CDR2 FQGNSA. V gave up 4 bases and J gave up 8 bases; unmatched junction bases: 6. This CDR3 spans 15 amino acids. V and J are TRBV7-2 and TRBJ1-6; TRBD1 matches at 9 bases. The source is a woman aged 55-70 years in good health. The sequencing input was blood. This chain's CDR3 is CASSSGQGRHSPLHF. The CDR3 nucleotides read TGTGCCAGCAGCTCGGGACAGGGCCGTCATTCACCCCTCCACTTT.